The entry below gives a single T cell receptor beta chain sequence along with its context. Its antigen has not been determined. Qualities for individual bases were not recorded, and no much larger clone is one base off. The source of the sample is a study of blood T cells in healthy people across ages (dated by TCRdb to about 2015). The study in broad terms: Template switching captured roughly one uniquely barcoded TCR beta cDNA molecule per two T cells in model experiments. To avoid experimental bias, donors of different ages were distributed randomly across sequencing lanes. The study analyzed two additional independent replicas of 1 million unique cDNA reads from the same blood draw for two donors, one aged 18 to 30 and one aged 80 or older. Using deep sequencing normalized with unique cDNA molecular identifiers, the study measured how TCR beta repertoire diversity changes with age. Four age groups were formed from the donors: young (average 16 years), middle-aged (approximately 39), aged (62) and long-lived (around 82).

The germline V gene yields SQVTM for CDR1 and ANQGSEA for CDR2. The CDR3 numbers 13 residues from cysteine through phenylalanine. The read is trimmed to its CDR3 DNA, 39 bases read in frame from base 1. V is trimmed back by 6 bases and J by 3 bases, and the junction contains 8 bases that no gene match accounts for. Library creation used 5' RACE. The instrument was an Illumina HiSeq 2500. A second PCR of 7 to 11 cycles was performed with a sample-barcoded 5' primer and a J-beta primer mix. A template-switch 5' adaptor carrying 12 random nucleotides introduced a unique molecular identifier onto each TCR beta cDNA molecule. At least 2.5 million CDR3-containing paired-end reads were obtained from each sample. First-strand cDNA synthesis was performed from all RNA using the Mint cDNA synthesis kit, with priming by a TRBC-specific oligonucleotide. Following uracil-DNA glycosylase treatment, all cDNA underwent a first 18-cycle PCR with the universal primers M1SS and BC2_uni_R. The study's processing was this. For normalization, 1 million high-quality reads were randomly selected from each sample, with every read carrying a distinct molecular identifier. Instead of being binned into consensus sequences, reads that shared molecular identifiers were thrown out. MiTCR, set to a Q25 quality threshold and the strictest error-elimination algorithm, was used for CDR3 identification, clonotype clustering and error correction. A nonparametric unseen species model with Euler transformation was used to estimate lower-bound total TCR beta diversity. Starting from the raw public reads, TCRdb applied fastp trimming at Q25, assembled clones with MiXCR and retained in-frame beta chains. When rows share a CDR3 protein, they turn into one entry using the most common DNA and genes. What appears here as the V and J calls and clone size reflects TCRdb's work, not the paper's. The table for this sample lists roughly 1.5 million distinct CDR3 sequences; approximately 43% of them were counted only once. In total, the top ten clones hold around 4% of the sample.

The 39 donors, aged roughly 6 to 90 years, were systemically healthy Caucasian individuals from Russia. Around 9.8 milliliters of peripheral blood were collected from each donor into EDTA-treated Vacutainer tubes. Ficoll-Paque density-gradient centrifugation was used to isolate PBMCs, with at least 7 million obtained per sample. Total RNA was extracted from PBMCs with Trizol reagent, with at least 6 micrograms obtained per sample. For every donor, an aliquot of PBMCs went through flow cytometry to measure the percentages of naive CD45RAhigh/CD27high T cells. The research as a whole found: Estimates of total diversity based on one million sequenced T cells were regarded as lower bounds and as underestimates. Observed TCR beta diversity per million T cells fell roughly linearly with age, and a significant reduction was already apparent by age about 43. Bulk unsorted PBMC profiling prevented conclusive comparison of naive and antigen-experienced compartments. There was a strong correlation between observed TCR beta diversity and the percentage of naive T cells measured by flow cytometry. Donor CMV infection status was unknown, potentially confounding age-related changes in expanded clonotypes. Compared with the aged group, more naive CD4+ T cells, fewer expanded clones and increased TCR diversity were shown by the long-lived group, suggesting age selection.

Specimen: blood. The chain uses TRBV29-1 and TRBJ2-7, with 7 bases in between that match TRBD1. The sequence was obtained from a woman between 18 and 30 years old in good health. The DNA is as follows: TGCAGCGTGACCCGGGACAGCGGCTACGAGCAGTACTTC. This yields the protein CSVTRDSGYEQYF.